These 4 T cell receptor beta chains were all obtained from the same sample, sequenced in a study of cytomegalovirus exposure and HLA in healthy donors. PCR involved 60 Vbeta and 13 Jbeta primers. Here immunoSEQ multiplex PCR was the method, and the copy in TCRdb shows in-frame clones only, minus some. Of around 230,000 clones in the sample, roughly 73% were seen once. The sequenced sample consisted of PBMCs. These receptors all come from a boy aged 5-17 years in good health and CMV-seronegative.

CDR3 coding DNA: TGTGCCAGCAGTTACTCGGCCAGGGGGTTCGACACCATATATTTT. Translation: CASSYSARGFDTIYF. This chain joins TRBV6-5 and TRBJ1-3; TRBD1 agrees at 7 bases. Per germline, CDR1 MNHEY and CDR2 SVGAGI. This CDR3 is built from 15 residues. Germline trimming cut 0 bases from V and 8 bases from J; bases unmatched to any gene: 7.

The V call is TRBV21-1, the J call TRBJ2-1; TRBD2, as called in the table, went unchecked against the DNA. TRBV21-1 is deemed a pseudogene. The CDR3 loop spans 16 amino acids. DNA for the CDR3: TGTGCCAGCAGCAAAGCGCTGACGGAGCGGGAGGATGAGCAGTTCTTC. Translation: CASSKALTEREDEQFF.

This clone showed up just once. This sequence joins TRBV28 and TRBJ1-1; 9 nucleotides line up with TRBD1. CDR3 size: 15 residues. Germline V gene lookup returns CDR1 MDHEN and CDR2 SYDVKM. With 6 bases clipped from V and 0 bases from J, the junction kept 5 bases outside the gene matches. DNA for the CDR3: TGTGCCAGCAGCACGGACAGGGGACTGAACACTGAAGCTTTCTTT. Translating it yields CASSTDRGLNTEAFF.

The chain combines TRBV7-6 with TRBJ1-3; D is possibly TRBD1 (6 bases). The CDR3 has 15 amino acids. Deletions cut 1 base from V and 2 bases from J, with 9 bases between. Germline CDR1 SGHVS, CDR2 FNYEAQ. The CDR3 DNA is TGTGCCAGCAGCTTAGAATCAGGGGCTGGAAACACCATATATTTT. It translates to CASSLESGAGNTIYF.